What follows are 29 T cell receptor delta chains derived from one specimen sequenced in a study of gamma-delta T cells after stem cell transplantation. TCRdb reran clone calling via CATT on the RT-PCR reads. The sample consists of more than 2,000 delta-chain clones, around 40% of them appearing once. The sequencing sample was made of gamma-delta T cells. These receptors all come from a human donor. It is not recorded whose cells these are; they may come from a transplant donor.

In this sample, this clone turned up once. At one end, the junction sequence differs from germline, possibly due to a read error. CDR3 coding DNA: TGTGCCCGTGATCGACTGGGGGCTGACACCGATAAACTCATCTTT. Protein product: CARDRLGADTDKLIF. This chain links TRDV2 with TRDJ1; TRDD3 matches at 8 bases. The CDR3 has 15 residues. In germline, CDR1 is GEAIGNYY, CDR2 EKD.

This clone was observed a handful of times. The chain is built from TRDV2 and TRDJ1, with 10 positions matching TRDD3. V lost 0 bases, J lost 2 bases, and 14 bases stayed unmatched. The CDR3 runs to 19 residues. Germline V gene lookup returns CDR1 GEAIGNYY and CDR2 EKD. The CDR3, as DNA: TGTGCCTGTGACACCGTCGCTACACGTGGGGGATACTTGACCGATAAACTCATCTTT. This encodes CACDTVATRGGYLTDKLIF.

As for this clone: This likely reflects a read error, since a far larger clone is one base away. The same CDR3 arises from other DNA sequences in this sample as well. The chain couples TRDV2 to TRDJ1, with D unclear. V was pared by 7 bases and J by 3 bases, with 23 bases between. This CDR3 has 16 amino acids. Germline CDR1 reads GEAIGNYY; CDR2 reads EKD. In nucleotides, the CDR3 is TGTGCCTGCGACTTGTTGACCCCTCTCTCCTCCGATAAACTCATCTTT. It encodes CACDLLTPLSSDKLIF.

This clone has only a few counts. TCRdb assigns this DNA the protein of a much larger clone, which departs from its translation at residue 4; this likely reflects a read error, and the protein shown comes from translating the DNA. The gene calls are TRDV2 and TRDJ1; possible D gene TRDD3, 5 bases. Trimming stripped 5 bases from V and 1 base from J, with 22 bases between. From germline, CDR1 is GEAIGNYY and CDR2 EKD. CDR3 length: 17 residues. This chain's CDR3 is CACGFVESLGGTDKLIF. CDR3 in DNA: TGTGCCTGTGGCTTTGTAGAGTCCCTGGGAGGCACCGATAAACTCATCTTT.

V gene TRDV2 combines with J gene TRDJ1, with a tentative D call TRDD3 (6 bases). The CDR3 length is 14 residues. Germline V lookup: CDR1 GEAIGNYY, CDR2 EKD. The germline V and J ends were trimmed by 0 bases and 8 bases, with 15 bases remaining between them. CDR3 protein: CACDTVPGERKLIF. Here the CDR3 DNA reads TGTGCCTGTGACACCGTCCCGGGGGAACGGAAACTCATCTTT.

The chain couples TRDV2 to TRDJ1, with D perhaps TRDD3 (6 bases). The V end was cut by 0 bases, the J end by 0 bases, with 25 bases between. The CDR3 has 20 residues. Germline lookup yields CDR1 GEAIGNYY and CDR2 EKD. The CDR3 is CACDTVGGPTSGQYTDKLIF. CDR3 DNA sequence: TGTGCCTGTGACACCGTGGGGGGACCTACTTCTGGGCAGTACACCGATAAACTCATCTTT.

The rearrangement uses TRDV2 and TRDJ1; 10 positions agree with TRDD3. The CDR3 covers 18 residues. V was clipped by 1 base and J by 4 bases; unmatched bases: 14. Germline loops: CDR1 GEAIGNYY, CDR2 EKD. Written as DNA, the CDR3 is TGTGCCTGTGACACATTGGTGGGGGATACCCCTTATGGCGATAAACTCATCTTT. Translating it yields CACDTLVGDTPYGDKLIF.

V and J are TRDV2 and TRDJ1, with 7 nucleotides matching TRDD3. This CDR3 is 15 amino acids long. The V gene's germline CDR1 is GEAIGNYY and CDR2 EKD. V was clipped by 0 bases and J by 8 bases; unmatched bases: 11. The CDR3 sequence is CACDTVGGGHQKLIF. CDR3 DNA sequence: TGTGCCTGTGACACCGTCGGTGGGGGACACCAGAAACTCATCTTT.

For this clone: A much larger clone lies one base from this, so it may be a read error. The same CDR3 is also encoded by other DNA sequences in this sample. The V and J genes are TRDV2 and TRDJ3, with D perhaps TRDD3 (7 bases). The CDR3 is 20 amino acids. From germline, CDR1 is GEAIGNYY and CDR2 EKD. This chain's CDR3 is CACDKALGFLSSCDTRQMFF. CDR3 nucleotide sequence: TGTGCCTGTGACAAAGCACTGGGGTTCCTAAGCTCCTGTGACACCCGACAGATGTTTTTC.

As regards this clone: A read error is possible here, since a much larger clone lies one base away. Other DNA sequences within the sample encode an identical CDR3. V and J are TRDV2 and TRDJ1; 12 bases map to TRDD3. V shed 4 bases, J shed 2 bases, and the junction held 22 bases outside the gene matches. CDR3 length: 21 amino acids. Germline loops: CDR1 GEAIGNYY, CDR2 EKD. CDR3 in amino acids: CACEPVLGDTNEPGETDKLIF. The CDR3 nucleotides read TGTGCCTGTGAACCAGTGCTGGGGGATACGAATGAACCCGGCGAGACCGATAAACTCATCTTT.

This clone was detected a few times. Within the sample, other DNA sequences also encode this same CDR3. The CDR3 spells CACNVLLGTDKLIF. DNA for the CDR3: TGTGCCTGTAACGTATTACTGGGCACCGATAAACTCATCTTT. The rearrangement uses TRDV2 and TRDJ1; D possibly corresponds to TRDD3 (6 bases). In germline, CDR1 is GEAIGNYY, CDR2 EKD. The CDR3 extends over 14 amino acids. The V gene lost 6 bases and the J gene lost 1 base, with 14 bases spanning the gap.

With regard to this clone: The junction departs from germline at one end; a sequencing error may be responsible. This rearrangement joins TRDV2 to TRDJ3, with D possibly TRDD3 on 5 matching bases. This CDR3 is built from 21 residues. CDR1 is GEAIGNYY, CDR2 EKD, per germline. The CDR3 DNA follows: TGTGCCTGTGACTCGAGCCCTCTGGGCCAATCTCACTCCTGGGACACCCGGCAGATGTTTTTC. Translating it yields CACDSSPLGQSHSWDTRQMFF.

J is TRDJ1 and V is TRDV2, with 11 bases lining up with TRDD3. The CDR3 length is 17 residues. J lost 3 bases, V lost 0 bases, and 8 bases had no gene match. Germline V gene data show CDR1 as GEAIGNYY and CDR2 as EKD. CDR3 residues: CACDTLLGDKYADKLIF. CDR3 DNA: TGTGCCTGTGACACCTTACTGGGGGATAAGTATGCCGATAAACTCATCTTT.

This clone has a handful of counts. This rearrangement joins TRDV2 to TRDJ1; D is tentatively TRDD2 or TRDD3 (6 bases each). Trimming left V 0 bases short and J 0 bases short, with 25 bases between. CDR3 length: 20 amino acids. The germline V gene encodes CDR1 GEAIGNYY and CDR2 EKD. The CDR3 DNA sequence: TGTGCCTGTGACACCGTCCTACAAGGGCTGGGGCGACCTTACACCGATAAACTCATCTTT. It translates to CACDTVLQGLGRPYTDKLIF.

For this clone: One end of the junction does not line up with germline, which may come from a read error. Other DNA sequences in the sample encode the same CDR3. The chain has TRDV2 and TRDJ2; D is perhaps TRDD3 (6 bases). The CDR3 totals 16 residues. Germline loops: CDR1 GEAIGNYY, CDR2 EKD. The CDR3 DNA reads TGTGCCTGTGACTCCGTGGGGGCTACCTTGACAGCCCAACTCTTCTTT. It codes for CACDSVGATLTAQLFF.

This chain connects TRDV2 to TRDJ1, with a tentative D call TRDD3 (6 bases). The length of the CDR3 is 17 residues. Trimming pared 0 bases from V and 9 bases from J, leaving 25 bases between. The germline V gene encodes CDR1 GEAIGNYY and CDR2 EKD. Here the CDR3 reads CACDTVGPGEPNNQLIF. The CDR3 DNA is TGTGCCTGTGACACCGTTGGGCCGGGGGAACCGAACAACCAACTCATCTTT.

As concerns this clone: An end of the junction does not agree with germline; a read error may underlie this. Additional DNA sequences in this sample encode the identical CDR3. The chain is built from TRDV2 and TRDJ1, with TRDD3 matching 8 bases. CDR1 and CDR2 (germline): GEAIGNYY, EKD. There are 15 residues in the CDR3. The CDR3 DNA sequence: TGTGCCTGTGACACACTGGGGGCCAACACCGATAACCTCATCTTT. Translating gives CACDTLGANTDNLIF.

The chain recombines TRDV2 with TRDJ1, with D possibly being TRDD3 (6 bases). V was pared by 3 bases and J by 3 bases, with 19 bases between. Looked up from germline, CDR1 is GEAIGNYY and CDR2 is EKD. The CDR3 is 16 residues long. The CDR3 region is CACDPLGIGGADKLIF. The CDR3 DNA sequence: TGTGCCTGTGACCCGCTGGGGATTGGCGGGGCCGATAAACTCATCTTT.

Worth noting for this clone: It is likely a read error: a sequence one base away is far more abundant. Other DNA sequences from this sample encode an identical CDR3 as well. CDR3 amino acids: CACDTPPLGDVSWDTRQMFF. CDR3 bases: TGTGCCTGCGACACTCCTCCACTGGGGGATGTTTCCTGGGACACCCGACAGATGTTTTTC. J is TRDJ3 and V is TRDV2; 10 positions agree with TRDD3. Germline V gene lookup returns CDR1 GEAIGNYY and CDR2 EKD. This CDR3 comprises 20 residues.

With regard to this clone: A much larger clone differs from this one at a single base, so this may be a read error. CDR3 loop: CACDALGDTDKLIF. CDR3 sequence (DNA): TGTGCCTGTGACGCACTGGGGGACACCGATAAACTCATCTTT. The chain uses TRDV2 and TRDJ1; 8 bases are shared with TRDD3. Looked up from germline, CDR1 is GEAIGNYY and CDR2 is EKD. The length of the CDR3 is 14 residues. Unmatched junction bases numbered 2, after V lost 3 bases and J lost 0 bases.

The chain uses TRDV2 and TRDJ1, with 12 bases matching TRDD3. V shed 0 bases and J 0 bases; nucleotides not matched to a gene: 19. From germline, CDR1 is GEAIGNYY and CDR2 EKD. This CDR3 is 22 amino acids long. DNA of the CDR3: TGTGCCTGTGACACCGTAGCCCTGGGGGATACGAGTAATCCTTCGTACACCGATAAACTCATCTTT. Translation gives CACDTVALGDTSNPSYTDKLIF.

This clone was counted between two and nine times. This chain uses TRDV2 with TRDJ1, with TRDD3 matching over 8 bases. Germline CDR1 GEAIGNYY, CDR2 EKD. V was clipped by 7 bases and J by 0 bases; unmatched bases: 15. The CDR3 totals 17 residues. The CDR3 DNA reads TGTGCCTGCACTTCCGTTGCTGGGGGAGTACACACCGATAAACTCATCTTT. As protein: CACTSVAGGVHTDKLIF.

By share, this clone counts as large (0.1 to 1%). The identical CDR3 is also encoded by other nucleotide sequences in the sample. CDR3 DNA sequence: TGTGCCTGTGACAAAGCACTGGGGTTCCTAAGCTCCTGGGACACCCGACAGATGTTTTTC. Protein: CACDKALGFLSSWDTRQMFF. The V call is TRDV2, the J call TRDJ3; a weak D match, TRDD3 (7 bases). Germline V gene sequence: CDR1 GEAIGNYY, CDR2 EKD. V lost 2 bases and J 0 bases, leaving 19 bases between the germline ends. The CDR3 has 20 residues.

Of note for this clone: Its ends do not fully match the called genes, so a read error is possible. This rearrangement joins TRDV2 to TRDJ1; 8 positions match TRDD3. CDR1 is GEAIGNYY and CDR2 is EKD in the germline V gene. This CDR3 has 20 residues. CDR3: CACDTLITMEWGIRTDTLIF. The DNA for the CDR3 is TGTGCCTGTGACACGCTTATCACGATGGAGTGGGGGATTCGCACCGATACACTCATCTTT.

This clone was detected only a few times. The sample has other DNA sequences that encode this CDR3 too. The chain employs TRDV2 and TRDJ1, with TRDD3 matching 13 bases. The CDR3 is 18 residues long. Germline V gene lookup returns CDR1 GEAIGNYY and CDR2 EKD. V shed 3 bases and J 2 bases; nucleotides not matched to a gene: 11. CDR3 residues: CACDAVLGDTRGTDKLIF. The CDR3 nucleotides are TGTGCCTGTGACGCAGTACTGGGGGATACGCGGGGGACCGATAAACTCATCTTT.

This clone appeared a few times. Other DNA sequences in the sample encode the same CDR3. V gene TRDV2 combines with J gene TRDJ3; 7 bases align to TRDD3. This CDR3 contains 20 residues. In germline, CDR1 is GEAIGNYY, CDR2 EKD. V lost 3 bases and J lost 18; bases outside the gene matches: 31. CDR3 residues: CACDSFHWGSSSCDTRPMFF. CDR3 DNA: TGTGCCTGTGACTCCTTTCACTGGGGATCCAGCTCCTGTGACACCCGCCCGATGTTTTTC.

The rearrangement joins TRDV3 to TRDJ1; tentatively, D is TRDD3 (5 bases). Germline-derived CDR1 and CDR2 are TVYSNPD and GDNSRS (reference sequence). Between the trimmed V and J ends, which lost 2 bases and 0 bases, there was a span of 43 bases. The CDR3 is 24 residues long. The CDR3 sequence: CAFVGTVTFVFNSLPIQDTDKLIF. The CDR3 nucleotides are TGTGCCTTTGTGGGGACCGTTACCTTTGTCTTCAATTCACTCCCAATTCAGGACACCGATAAACTCATCTTT.

Details on this clone: A read error is possible here, since a much larger clone lies one base away. The chain recombines TRDV2 with TRDJ1; D perhaps matches TRDD3 (6 bases). The V end was cut by 3 bases, the J end by 6 bases, with 16 bases between. Germline values: CDR1 GEAIGNYY, CDR2 EKD. The CDR3 spans 14 residues. The CDR3 region is CACDSLGPPNKLIF. The CDR3 DNA reads as TGTGCCTGTGACTCGCTGGGGCCTCCGAATAAACTCATCTTT.

In its sample, this clone was seen a few times. The rearrangement links TRDV2 to TRDJ1, with 9 bases lining up with TRDD3. Losses at the gene ends were 1 base for V and 2 bases for J; bases not matched to a gene: 4. CDR1 is GEAIGNYY and CDR2 is EKD in the germline V gene. This CDR3 region has 15 residues. The CDR3 protein is CACDTMGIRTDKLIF. The CDR3 coding sequence is TGTGCCTGTGACACTATGGGGATACGGACCGATAAACTCATCTTT.